This paragraph covers one T cell receptor beta chain sequence. The target antigen is unknown. The study reverse transcribed the entire isolated RNA, so it sequenced expressed TCRB transcripts. Sequencing used immunoSEQ multiplex PCR; TCRdb keeps in-frame clones, though not all of them. This table has roughly 240,000 clones, roughly two thirds appearing once. This sample was included in a study of beta chain features in type 1 diabetes. Whole-study results and caveats: Researchers reported that naive, central memory and Treg TCRB repertoires appeared more similar in patients than in healthy donors.

Sorting that relied on CD45RO/CCR7/CD25/CD127/CD95/CD27 yielded CD4+ naive, central memory, regulatory and stem cell-like memory cells. The sequenced material came from naive CD4+ T cells from blood. The TCR was taken from a man under 40 in good health.

CDR3 sequence reads: CASSRTGPSSPLHF. The CDR3 DNA is TGTGCCAGCAGCCGGACAGGGCCAAGTTCACCCCTCCACTTT. The J gene is TRBJ1-6, the V gene TRBV7-9; 8 bases align to TRBD1. The CDR3 is made up of 14 amino acids. With V trimmed by 5 bases and J by 9 bases, 6 bases remained unmatched. Germline lookup yields CDR1 SEHNR and CDR2 FQNEAQ (reference sequence).